This TCR beta chain was captured in a study of blood T cell repertoires in COVID-19. Turning to the study itself: T cells, B-cell-depleted T cells, or PBMCs provided the cDNA or gDNA that served as material.

This CDR3 is built from 14 residues. The germline CDR1 and CDR2 sequences are MNHEY and SMNVEV (reference sequence). The V and J ends lost 2 bases and 2 bases respectively, with 6 bases between them. Seattle patients were enrolled during active infection and followed longitudinally. Original analysis: For nucleated cells, counts were estimated from reference gene primer amplification. The assay was immunoSEQ multiplex PCR, and TCRdb's table has in-frame clones only and misses some. That table furnishes V, J and clone size, whereas the DNA furnished D and trimming. Among about 440,000 clones listed, about 91% were seen once.

The receptor's source is a woman aged 50 to 60 with COVID-19, enrolled during active disease. The rearrangement uses TRBV27 and TRBJ1-4; no firm D call. Source material: peripheral blood. The CDR3, as DNA: TGTGCCAGCAGTTTAAGCGGGACTAATGAAAAACTGTTTTTT. Amino acids: CASSLSGTNEKLFF.